The entry that follows covers one TCR beta chain sequence. Its specificity is not known. TCRdb independently ran MiXCR on the reads; one entry per CDR3 protein. In the table there are under 500,000 distinct CDR3 sequences, about 39% of which are singletons. The data were obtained in a study of T cell repertoires in cytomegalovirus infection. Whole-study context: In the study, CMV epitopes included recently identified HLA-C-restricted and well-studied HLA-B-restricted ones. Through public TCR beta signatures, both CMV infection and matching HLA type were indicated. Regarding the study as a whole: HLA-C-restricted CMV clonotypes gave the most frequent clonotype in two of eight donors. Cumulative frequency of public TCR beta families picked out carriers of CMV plus the relevant HLA.

The CDR3 totals 15 residues. The germline CDR1 and CDR2 sequences are SGHTA and FQGNSA. V shed 5 bases and J 8 bases; nucleotides not matched to a gene: 9. This sample comprised cultured PBMCs, obtained from culture after CMV antigen stimulation. V gene TRBV7-2 combines with J gene TRBJ2-1; TRBD2 matches 10 bases. The clonotype comes from a human donor in good health (CMV status not recorded). Some clones in this sample may be carry-over from other donors' samples. The CDR3 is CASSRAGGPVDEQFF. CDR3 in DNA: TGTGCCAGCAGCCGAGCGGGAGGGCCAGTTGATGAGCAGTTCTTC.